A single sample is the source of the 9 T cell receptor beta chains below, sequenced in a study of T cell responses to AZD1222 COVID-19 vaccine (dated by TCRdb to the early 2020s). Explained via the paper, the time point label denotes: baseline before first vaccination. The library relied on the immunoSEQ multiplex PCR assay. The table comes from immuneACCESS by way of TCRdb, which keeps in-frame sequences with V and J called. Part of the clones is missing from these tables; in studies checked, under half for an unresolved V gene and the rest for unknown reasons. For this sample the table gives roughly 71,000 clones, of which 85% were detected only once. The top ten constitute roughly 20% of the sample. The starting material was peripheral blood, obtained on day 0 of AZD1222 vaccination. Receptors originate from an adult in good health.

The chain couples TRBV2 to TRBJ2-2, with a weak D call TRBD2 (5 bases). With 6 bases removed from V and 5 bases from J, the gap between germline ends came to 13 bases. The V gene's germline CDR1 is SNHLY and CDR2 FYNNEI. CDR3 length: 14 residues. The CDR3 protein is CASSYASGTGELFF. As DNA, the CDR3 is TGTGCCAGCAGCTACGCTTCGGGGACCGGGGAGCTGTTTTTT.

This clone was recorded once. CDR3 coding DNA: TGTGCCAGCAGCCGCTCGGCCGGGACAGGGGTCCCCACAGATACGCAGTATTTT. Protein sequence: CASSRSAGTGVPTDTQYF. The chain uses TRBV7-6 and TRBJ2-3; TRBD1 matches 10 bases. Trimming cost V 5 bases and J 2 bases; bases outside gene matches: 13. CDR1 and CDR2 (germline): SGHVS, FNYEAQ. The CDR3 totals 18 residues.

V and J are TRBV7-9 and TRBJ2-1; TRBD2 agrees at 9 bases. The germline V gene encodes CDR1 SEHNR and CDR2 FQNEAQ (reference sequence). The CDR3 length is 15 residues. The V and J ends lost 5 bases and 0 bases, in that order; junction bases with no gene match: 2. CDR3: CASSRLADSYNEQFF. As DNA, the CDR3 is TGTGCCAGCAGCCGACTAGCGGACTCCTACAATGAGCAGTTCTTC.

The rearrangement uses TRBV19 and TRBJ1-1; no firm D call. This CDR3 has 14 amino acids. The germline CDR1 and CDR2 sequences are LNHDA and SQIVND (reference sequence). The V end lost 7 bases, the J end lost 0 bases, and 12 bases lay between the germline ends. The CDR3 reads CASMVPGVNTEAFF. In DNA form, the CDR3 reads TGTGCCAGTATGGTCCCTGGGGTGAACACTGAAGCTTTCTTT.

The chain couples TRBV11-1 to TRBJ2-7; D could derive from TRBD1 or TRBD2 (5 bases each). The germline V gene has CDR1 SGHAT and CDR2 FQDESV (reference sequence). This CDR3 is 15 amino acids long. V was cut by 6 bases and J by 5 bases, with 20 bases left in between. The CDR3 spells CASSTGQGPQHEQYF. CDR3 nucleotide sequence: TGTGCCAGCAGTACTGGGCAGGGACCTCAACACGAGCAGTACTTC. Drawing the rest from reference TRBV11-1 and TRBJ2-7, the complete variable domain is EAEVAQSPRYKITEKSQAVAFWCDPISGHATLYWYRQILGQGPELLVQFQDESVVDDSQLPKDRFSAERLKGVDSTLKIQPAELGDSAMYLCASSTGQGPQHEQYFGPGTRLTVT.

CDR3 loop: CASSDYRDTIYF. Here the CDR3 DNA reads TGTGCCAGCAGTGATTATCGGGACACCATATATTTT. V usage is TRBV25-1 and J usage is TRBJ1-3; D is undetermined. The V end was cut by 3 bases, the J end by 8 bases, with 8 bases between. This CDR3 region has 12 residues. Germline CDR1 is MGHDK and CDR2 is SYGVNS.

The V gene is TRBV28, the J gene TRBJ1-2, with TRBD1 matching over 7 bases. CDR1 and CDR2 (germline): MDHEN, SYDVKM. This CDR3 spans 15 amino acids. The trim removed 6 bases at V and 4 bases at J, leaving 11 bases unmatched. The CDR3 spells CASRTLWTGTYGYTF. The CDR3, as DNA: TGTGCCAGCAGGACTCTTTGGACAGGCACCTATGGCTACACCTTC.

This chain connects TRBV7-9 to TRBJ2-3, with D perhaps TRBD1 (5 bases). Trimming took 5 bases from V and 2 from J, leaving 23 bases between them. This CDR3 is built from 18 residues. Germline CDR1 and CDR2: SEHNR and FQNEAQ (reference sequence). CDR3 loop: CASSLPARQGQSTDTQYF. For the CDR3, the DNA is TGTGCCAGCAGCCTACCAGCCCGCCAGGGCCAATCCACAGATACGCAGTATTTT.

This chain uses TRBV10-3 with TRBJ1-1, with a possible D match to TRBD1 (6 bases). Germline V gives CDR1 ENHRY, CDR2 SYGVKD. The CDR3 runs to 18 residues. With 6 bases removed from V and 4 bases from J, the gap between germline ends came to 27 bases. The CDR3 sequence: CAIRAGATSDGTGTEAFF. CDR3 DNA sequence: TGTGCCATCAGGGCGGGGGCGACCTCCGACGGAACTGGCACTGAAGCTTTCTTT.